This TCR beta chain was profiled in a study of blood T cell repertoires in COVID-19. Study context: Researchers got acute and convalescent COVID-19 samples from the United States, Italy and Spain. The analysed material was cDNA or gDNA that came from T cells, B-cell-depleted T cells, or PBMCs.

This clone has just one count. TCRdb's table, derived via immunoSEQ multiplex PCR, lists solely in-frame clones and lacks some. The sample lists about 200,000 clones, around 90% seen once, with about 0.59% in the top ten. The TCR sequence derives from a man aged 50 to 60 with acute or convalescent COVID-19. Sample: peripheral blood.

The CDR3, as DNA: TGTGCCAGTCGCGGACTCGGGACAGTTAACTATGGCTACACCTTC. It encodes CASRGLGTVNYGYTF. J is TRBJ1-2 and V is TRBV19; TRBD1 agrees at 7 bases. With 8 bases clipped from V and 1 base from J, the junction kept 10 bases outside the gene matches. The CDR3 sequence is 15 residues long. Germline V gene sequence: CDR1 LNHDA, CDR2 SQIVND (reference sequence).